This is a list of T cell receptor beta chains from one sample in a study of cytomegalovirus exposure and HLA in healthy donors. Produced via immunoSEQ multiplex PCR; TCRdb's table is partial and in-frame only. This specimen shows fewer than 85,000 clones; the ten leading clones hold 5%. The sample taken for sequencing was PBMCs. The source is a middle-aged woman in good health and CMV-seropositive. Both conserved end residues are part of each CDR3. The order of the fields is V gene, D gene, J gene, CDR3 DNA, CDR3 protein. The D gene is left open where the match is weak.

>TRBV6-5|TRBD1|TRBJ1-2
TGTGCCAGCAGTCAACAGGGGTCAGGCTATGGCTACACCTTC
CASSQQGSGYGYTF
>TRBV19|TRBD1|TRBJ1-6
TGTGCCAGTAGTTTCTCCAGGGGGCAAAGGAATTCACCCCTCCACTTT
CASSFSRGQRNSPLHF
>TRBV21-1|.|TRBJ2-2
TGTGCCAGCAGCGCACGGTACAGGGACACCGGGGAGCTGTTTTTT
CASSARYRDTGELFF
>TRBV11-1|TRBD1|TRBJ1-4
TGTGCCAGCAGTGGACAGGGGGGTGAAAAACTGTTTTTT
CASSGQGGEKLFF
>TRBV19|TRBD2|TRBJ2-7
TGTGCCAGTAGTATAACTAGCGGAGGCCTATCGGAGCAGTACTTC
CASSITSGGLSEQYF
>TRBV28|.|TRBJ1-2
TGTGCCAGCTATTGGACAGCGCGCGGGGGGAGCTACACCTTC
CASYWTARGGSYTF
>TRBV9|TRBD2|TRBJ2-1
TGTGCCAGCAGCGTAGGACTAGCGGATTCATACGAGCAGTTCTTC
CASSVGLADSYEQFF
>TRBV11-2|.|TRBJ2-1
TGTGCCAGCAGCTTAGGGCGGGGGCCTGCGGAGCAGTTCTTC
CASSLGRGPAEQFF
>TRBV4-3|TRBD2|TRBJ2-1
TGCGCCAGCAGCCACGGCCTAGCGGCCTACAATGAGCAGTTCTTC
CASSHGLAAYNEQFF
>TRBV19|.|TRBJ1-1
TGTGCCAGTAGCCCTATTCGCGGGGGGTGGAACACTGAAGCTTTCTTT
CASSPIRGGWNTEAFF
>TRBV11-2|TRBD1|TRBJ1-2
TGTGCCAGCAGCTTAAACAGCCAGGGGGCCAACTATGGCTACACCTTC
CASSLNSQGANYGYTF
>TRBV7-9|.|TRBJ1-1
TGTGCCAGCAGTTCGGGGGGAACTGAAGCTTTCTTT
CASSSGGTEAFF
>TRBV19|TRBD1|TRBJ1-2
TGTGCCAGTGGAGGGGGCGCTAGTGGGGGCTACACCTTC
CASGGGASGGYTF
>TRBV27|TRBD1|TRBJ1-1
TGTGCCAGCAGTTTAAGGGGGCTAGGGAACACTGAAGCTTTCTTT
CASSLRGLGNTEAFF
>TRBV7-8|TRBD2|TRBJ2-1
TGTGCCAGCAGCTCCCGCGGGGTTAGCGGGAGCCTCTTC
CASSSRGVSGSLF
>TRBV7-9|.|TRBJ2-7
TGTGCCAGCAGCTTTGCGGGACAGTATTTTGAGCAGTACTTC
CASSFAGQYFEQYF
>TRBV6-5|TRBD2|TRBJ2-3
TGTGCCAGCAGTTACGGGGTAGCGGGAGACTCAGATACGCAGTATTTT
CASSYGVAGDSDTQYF
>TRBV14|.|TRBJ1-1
TGTGCCAGCAGTCATTACAGGGTGGTTGTCCCTGAAGCTTTCTTT
CASSHYRVVVPEAFF
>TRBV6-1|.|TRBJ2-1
TGTGCCAGCCGGGGGGCCGAATACAATGAGCAGTTCTTC
CASRGAEYNEQFF
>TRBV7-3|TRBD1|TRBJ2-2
TGTGCCAGCAGCTTAACGCATGGACAGGGCTACACCGGGGAGCTGTTTTTT
CASSLTHGQGYTGELFF
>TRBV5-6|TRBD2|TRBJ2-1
TGTGCCAGCAGCTTGGGACTAGCTAATGAGCAGTTCTTC
CASSLGLANEQFF
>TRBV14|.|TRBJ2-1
TGTGCCAGCAGCCAAGATTGGTCAGGAGGGCGGAGCAATGAGCAGTTCTTC
CASSQDWSGGRSNEQFF
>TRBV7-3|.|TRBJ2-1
TGTGCCAGCAGCTTCATGGGGGGCTCCTACAATGAGCAGTTCTTC
CASSFMGGSYNEQFF
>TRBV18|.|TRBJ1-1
TGTGCCACTAAGGAGGGGACTGAAGCTTTCTTT
CATKEGTEAFF
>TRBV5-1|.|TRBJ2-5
TGCGCCAGCAGCTTGGCGGGGGGCCGCGGGGAGACCCAGTACTTC
CASSLAGGRGETQYF
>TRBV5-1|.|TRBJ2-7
TGCGCCAGCAGCACCGCGGGGGCCCGCGAGCAGTACTTC
CASSTAGAREQYF
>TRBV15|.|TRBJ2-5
TGTGCCACCAGCAGAGATGGCGGCGGGGAGACCCAGTACTTC
CATSRDGGGETQYF
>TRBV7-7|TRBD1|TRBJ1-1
TGTGCTAGCAGCCGGACAGGGAACACTGAAGCTTTCTTT
CASSRTGNTEAFF
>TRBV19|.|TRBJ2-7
TGTGCCAGTAGTCCAGTTTCCGAGGGCAGGGGATACTACGAGCAGTACTTC
CASSPVSEGRGYYEQYF
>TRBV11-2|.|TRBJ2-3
TGTGCCAGCAGCTCCACTAGGGGGGGGCGGGATACGCAGTATTTT
CASSSTRGGRDTQYF
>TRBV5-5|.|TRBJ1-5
TGTGCCAGCAGCTTGACCGGGGATCAGCCCCAGCATTTT
CASSLTGDQPQHF
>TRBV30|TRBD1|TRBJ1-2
TGTGCCTGGAGAGTGGACAGGGGATATGGCTACACCTTC
CAWRVDRGYGYTF
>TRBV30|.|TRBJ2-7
TGTGCCTGGAGTGCGGGTTACGAGCAGTACTTC
CAWSAGYEQYF
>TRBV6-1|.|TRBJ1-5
TGTGCCAGCAGTGTGGGAGGAGGGGGCAATCAGCCCCAGCATTTT
CASSVGGGGNQPQHF
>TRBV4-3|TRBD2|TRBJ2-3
TGCGCCAGCAGCCAAGATATCCAGCGGGGGGCAGATACGCAGTATTTT
CASSQDIQRGADTQYF